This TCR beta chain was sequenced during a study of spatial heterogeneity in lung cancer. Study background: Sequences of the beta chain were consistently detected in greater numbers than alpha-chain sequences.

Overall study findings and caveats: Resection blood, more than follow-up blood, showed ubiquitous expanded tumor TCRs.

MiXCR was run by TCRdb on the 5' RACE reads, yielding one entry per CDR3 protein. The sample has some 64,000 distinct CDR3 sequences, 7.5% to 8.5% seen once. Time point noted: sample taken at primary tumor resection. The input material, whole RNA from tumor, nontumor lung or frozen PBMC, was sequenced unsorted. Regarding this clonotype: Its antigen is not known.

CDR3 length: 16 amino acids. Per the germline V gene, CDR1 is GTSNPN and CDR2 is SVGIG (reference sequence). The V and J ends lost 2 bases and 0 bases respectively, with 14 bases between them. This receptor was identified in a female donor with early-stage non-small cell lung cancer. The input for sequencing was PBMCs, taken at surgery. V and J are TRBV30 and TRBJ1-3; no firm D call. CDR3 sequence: CAWSSRPVVSGNTIYF. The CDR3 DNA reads TGTGCCTGGAGTTCACGACCGGTGGTCTCTGGAAACACCATATATTTT.